This TCR beta chain was observed in a study of T cell responses to AZD1222 COVID-19 vaccine. Broader study findings: After the peak T cell response, and only then, were repertoires sampled. An increase in Spike-specific TCR breadth and depth was observed after two AZD1222 doses. Baseline seropositivity occurred in only a handful of AZD1222 recipients. Donors in the cohort were predominantly white British and more often female, and clonal diversity was possibly underestimated.

From germline, CDR1 is KGHSH and CDR2 LQKENI. With 4 bases removed from V and 3 bases from J, the gap between germline ends came to 12 bases. CDR3 length: 14 residues. Assay used: immunoSEQ multiplex PCR; TCRdb lists only in-frame clones, some missing. The sample gives 250,000 or so clones, approximately 95% of which show up once; around 0.5% is in the top ten. With respect to this clone: The antigen is not known.

The sequence derives from an adult in good health. The sequencing used peripheral blood, collected on day 0 of AZD1222 vaccination. The rearrangement uses TRBV18 and TRBJ1-1; the D gene is possibly TRBD1 (5 bases). The CDR3 nucleotides read TGTGCCAGCTCACTGGGGGGTTCTGACACTGAAGCTTTCTTT. Amino acid sequence: CASSLGGSDTEAFF.